One sample yielded the 9 T cell receptor beta chains listed below, sequenced in a study of metastatic and nonmetastatic thyroid tumors. TCRdb re-clonotyped the PCR reads via MiXCR. The sample records about 16,000 clones, roughly 24% being singletons. Every patient underwent thyroid surgery untreated. Sequenced material: adjacent normal tissue. The receptors shown here come from a female donor with papillary thyroid cancer or a benign thyroid nodule (not recorded which). Some clones in this sample may be carry-over from other donors' samples.

The V and J genes are TRBV15 and TRBJ1-2, with 9 bases fitting TRBD1. The CDR3 consists of 13 residues. Trimming cost V 8 bases and J 6 bases; bases outside gene matches: 7. Germline V CDR1 and CDR2: LNHNV, YYDKDF (reference sequence). The CDR3 here is CATGGQGSHGYTF. For the CDR3, the DNA is TGTGCCACCGGCGGACAGGGGTCCCATGGCTACACCTTC.

The chain is built from TRBV20-1 and TRBJ1-1; D uncertain. V dropped 0 bases and J dropped 1 base, with 12 bases sitting between them. Germline V gene lookup returns CDR1 DFQATT and CDR2 SNEGSKA (reference sequence). The length of the CDR3 is 15 residues. CDR3 protein: CSARDQTTPNTEAFF. The CDR3 DNA reads TGCAGTGCTAGAGATCAGACCACACCGAACACTGAAGCTTTCTTT.

This clone was observed a few times. This chain uses TRBV29-1 with TRBJ2-5, with a weak D call TRBD2 (6 bases). The CDR3 extends over 14 amino acids. Trimming took 6 bases from V and 1 from J, leaving 15 bases between them. CDR1 SQVTM and CDR2 ANQGSEA come from the germline V gene. CDR3 loop: CSVPGGLAQETQYF. The CDR3 DNA follows: TGCAGCGTGCCTGGAGGGTTGGCCCAAGAGACCCAGTACTTC.

In its sample, this clone was seen a few times. This chain uses TRBV28 with TRBJ1-5; the D gene is possibly TRBD1 (5 bases). The CDR3 loop spans 16 amino acids. The V end was cut by 7 bases, the J end by 0 bases, with 16 bases between. From germline, CDR1 is MDHEN and CDR2 SYDVKM. This chain's CDR3 is CASKAGLMGSNQPQHF. The CDR3, as DNA: TGTGCCAGCAAGGCAGGGCTCATGGGTAGCAATCAGCCCCAGCATTTT.

V and J are TRBV11-1 and TRBJ2-1, with 7 bases fitting TRBD1. Germline assignment: CDR1 SGHAT and CDR2 FQDESV (reference sequence). This CDR3 region has 15 residues. Unmatched junction bases numbered 9, after V lost 6 bases and J lost 4 bases. The CDR3 protein is CASSSRQGLYNEQFF. As DNA, the CDR3 is TGTGCCAGCAGTTCCCGACAGGGATTGTACAATGAGCAGTTCTTC.

The V call is TRBV9, the J call TRBJ2-7; D tentatively reads TRBD1 or TRBD2 (5 bases each). Germline CDR1 SGDLS, CDR2 YYNGEE. The CDR3 has 14 residues. V was shortened by 4 bases and J by 4 bases, with 15 bases between the two germline ends. The CDR3 sequence is CASSPSSEGYEQYF. Here the CDR3 DNA reads TGTGCCAGCAGCCCCAGTTCCGAGGGGTACGAGCAGTACTTC.

This clone was detected many times. The chain is built from TRBV15 and TRBJ1-1; no definite D call. The germline V gene has CDR1 LNHNV and CDR2 YYDKDF (reference sequence). This CDR3 has 14 amino acids. The V end was cut by 0 bases, the J end by 4 bases, with 9 bases between. The CDR3 here is CATSRDSAGTEAFF. The CDR3 DNA sequence: TGTGCCACCAGCAGAGATTCGGCAGGCACTGAAGCTTTCTTT.

The J gene is TRBJ2-1, the V gene TRBV20-1; 9 bases match TRBD1. The trim removed 5 bases at V and 7 bases at J, leaving 6 bases unmatched. The CDR3 length is 13 residues. Germline-derived CDR1 and CDR2 are DFQATT and SNEGSKA (reference sequence). CDR3 loop: CSAGGTGMNEQFF. CDR3 bases: TGCAGTGCTGGCGGGACAGGGATGAATGAGCAGTTCTTC.

V gene TRBV19 combines with J gene TRBJ2-2; D could derive from TRBD1 or TRBD2 (5 bases each). The germline V gene encodes CDR1 LNHDA and CDR2 SQIVND (reference sequence). Between the trimmed V and J ends, which lost 7 bases and 8 bases, there was a span of 14 bases. The CDR3 consists of 13 residues. The CDR3 bases are TGTGCCAGTACCTTGACCTGGGGGGGGGAGCTGTTTTTT. Protein sequence: CASTLTWGGELFF. The full variable domain, completed using reference TRBV19 and TRBJ2-2, is DGGITQSPKYLFRKEGQNVTLSCEQNLNHDAMYWYRQDPGQGLRLIYYSQIVNDFQKGDIAEGYSVSREKKESFPLTVTSAQKNPTAFYLCASTLTWGGELFFGEGSRLTVL.